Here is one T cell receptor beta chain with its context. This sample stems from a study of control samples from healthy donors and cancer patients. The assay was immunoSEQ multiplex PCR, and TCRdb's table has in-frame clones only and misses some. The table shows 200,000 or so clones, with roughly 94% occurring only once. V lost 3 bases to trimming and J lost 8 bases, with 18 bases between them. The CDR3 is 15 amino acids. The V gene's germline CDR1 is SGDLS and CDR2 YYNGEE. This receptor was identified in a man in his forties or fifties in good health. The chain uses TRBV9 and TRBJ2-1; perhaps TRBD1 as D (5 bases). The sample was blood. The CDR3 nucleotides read TGTGCCAGCAGCGCCCTCCTACCGAGCAGGGATGAGCAGTTCTTC. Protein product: CASSALLPSRDEQFF.